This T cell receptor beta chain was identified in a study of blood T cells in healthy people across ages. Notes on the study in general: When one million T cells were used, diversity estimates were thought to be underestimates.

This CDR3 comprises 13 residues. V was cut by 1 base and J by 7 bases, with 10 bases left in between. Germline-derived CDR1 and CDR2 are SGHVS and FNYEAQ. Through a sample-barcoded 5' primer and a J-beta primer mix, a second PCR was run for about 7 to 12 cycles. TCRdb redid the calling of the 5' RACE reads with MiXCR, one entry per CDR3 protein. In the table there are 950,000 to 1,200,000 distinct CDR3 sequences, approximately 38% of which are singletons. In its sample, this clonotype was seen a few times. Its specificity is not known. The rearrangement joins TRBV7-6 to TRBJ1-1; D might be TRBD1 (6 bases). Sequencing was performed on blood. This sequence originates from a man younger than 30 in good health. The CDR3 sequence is CASSLETGREAFF. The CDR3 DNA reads TGTGCCAGCAGCTTAGAAACAGGGCGTGAAGCTTTCTTT.